This record covers a single T cell receptor (beta chain). Its antigen is undetermined. This record belongs to a study of blood T cells in healthy people across ages. Using a J-beta primer mix together with a sample-barcoded 5' primer, a second PCR was run for about 6 to 12 cycles. Each CDR3 protein is one row after TCRdb ran MiXCR on the 5' RACE reads. The data hold 750,000 to 950,000 distinct CDR3 sequences, with about 29% observed a single time. Trimming at V came to 7 bases and at J to 8 bases, leaving 9 bases not matched to a gene. In germline, CDR1 is SNHLY, CDR2 FYNNEI. This CDR3 has 14 amino acids. Whole-study results and caveats: Diversity estimated from one million T cells was considered an underestimate. Long-lived donors had more naive CD4+ cells and higher diversity than aged donors.

In addition, the sample was reused for a study of T cells of mothers and their children. That investigation notes: Per child, 3 million or so TCR beta CDR3 reads were obtained, against over 9 million per mother.

The sample consisted of blood. The chain couples TRBV2 to TRBJ1-2, with 11 bases that match TRBD1. This receptor was obtained from a woman aged 35 to 49 in good health. CDR3 sequence reads: CASTGQGAPGGYTF. CDR3 coding DNA: TGTGCCAGCACCGGACAGGGGGCGCCGGGCGGCTACACCTTC.